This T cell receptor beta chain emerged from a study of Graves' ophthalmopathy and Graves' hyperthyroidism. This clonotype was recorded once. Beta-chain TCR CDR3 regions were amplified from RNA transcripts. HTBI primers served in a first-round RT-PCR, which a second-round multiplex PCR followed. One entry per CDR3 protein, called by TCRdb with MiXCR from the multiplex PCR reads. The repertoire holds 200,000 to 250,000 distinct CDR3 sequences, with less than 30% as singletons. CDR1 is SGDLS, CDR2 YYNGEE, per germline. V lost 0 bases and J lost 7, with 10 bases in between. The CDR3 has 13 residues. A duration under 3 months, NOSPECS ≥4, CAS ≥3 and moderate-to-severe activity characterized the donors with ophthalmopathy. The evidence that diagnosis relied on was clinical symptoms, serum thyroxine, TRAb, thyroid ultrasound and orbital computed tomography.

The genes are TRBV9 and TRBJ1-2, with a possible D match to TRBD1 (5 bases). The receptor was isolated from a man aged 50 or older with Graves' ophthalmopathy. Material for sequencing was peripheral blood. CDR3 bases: TGTGCCAGCAGCGTAGATCTGGGACGTGGCTACACCTTC. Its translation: CASSVDLGRGYTF.